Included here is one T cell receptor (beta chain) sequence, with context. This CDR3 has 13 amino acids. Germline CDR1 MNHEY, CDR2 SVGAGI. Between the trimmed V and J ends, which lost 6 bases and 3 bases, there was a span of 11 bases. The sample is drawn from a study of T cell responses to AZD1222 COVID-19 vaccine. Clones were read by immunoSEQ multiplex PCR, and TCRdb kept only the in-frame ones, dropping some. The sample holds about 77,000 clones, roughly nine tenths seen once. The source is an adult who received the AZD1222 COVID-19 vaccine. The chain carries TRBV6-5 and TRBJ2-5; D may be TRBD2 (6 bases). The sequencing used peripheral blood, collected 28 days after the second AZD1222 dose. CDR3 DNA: TGTGCCAGCAGGAGCTCGGGAGAAGAGACCCAGTACTTC. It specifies CASRSSGEETQYF.